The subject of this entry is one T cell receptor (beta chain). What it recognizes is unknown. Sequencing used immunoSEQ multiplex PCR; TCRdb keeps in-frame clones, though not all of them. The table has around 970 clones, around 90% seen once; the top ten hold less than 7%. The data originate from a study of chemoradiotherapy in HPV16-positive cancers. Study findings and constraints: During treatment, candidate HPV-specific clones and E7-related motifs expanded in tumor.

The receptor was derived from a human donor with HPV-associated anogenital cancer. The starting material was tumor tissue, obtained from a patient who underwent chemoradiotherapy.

In nucleotides, the CDR3 is TGCGCCAGCAGCCTCGGGACAGGGGTTGGGAATGAGCAGTTCTTC. It specifies CASSLGTGVGNEQFF. The chain employs TRBV5-1 and TRBJ2-1; TRBD1 matches 10 bases. The CDR3 is 15 residues long. V dropped 4 bases and J dropped 7; count of bases not matched to a gene: 8. Germline CDR1 is SGHRS and CDR2 is YFSETQ.